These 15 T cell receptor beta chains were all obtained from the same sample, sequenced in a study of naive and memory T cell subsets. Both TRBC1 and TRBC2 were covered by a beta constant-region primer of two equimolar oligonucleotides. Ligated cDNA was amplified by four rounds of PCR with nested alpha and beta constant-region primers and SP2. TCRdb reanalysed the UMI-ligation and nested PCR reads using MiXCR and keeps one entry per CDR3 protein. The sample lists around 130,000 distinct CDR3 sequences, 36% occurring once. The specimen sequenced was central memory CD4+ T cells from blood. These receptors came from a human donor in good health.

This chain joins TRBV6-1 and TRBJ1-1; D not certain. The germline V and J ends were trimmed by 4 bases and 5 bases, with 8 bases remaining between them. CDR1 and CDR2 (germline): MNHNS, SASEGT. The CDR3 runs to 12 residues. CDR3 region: CASSVMRTEAFF. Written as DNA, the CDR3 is TGTGCCAGCAGTGTTATGAGAACTGAAGCTTTCTTT.

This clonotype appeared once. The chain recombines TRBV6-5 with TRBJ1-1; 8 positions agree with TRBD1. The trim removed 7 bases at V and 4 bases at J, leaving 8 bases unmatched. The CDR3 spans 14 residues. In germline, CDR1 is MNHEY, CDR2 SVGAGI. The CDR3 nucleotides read TGTGCCAGCATTCCGCTTACAGGGGGCACTGAAGCTTTCTTT. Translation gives CASIPLTGGTEAFF.

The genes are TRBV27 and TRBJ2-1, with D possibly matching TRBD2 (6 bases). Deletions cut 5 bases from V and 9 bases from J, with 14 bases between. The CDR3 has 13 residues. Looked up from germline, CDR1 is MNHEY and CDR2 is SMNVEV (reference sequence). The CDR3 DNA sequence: TGTGCCAGCAGTCTCCCTCCGCGGGGTGAGCAGTTCTTC. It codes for CASSLPPRGEQFF.

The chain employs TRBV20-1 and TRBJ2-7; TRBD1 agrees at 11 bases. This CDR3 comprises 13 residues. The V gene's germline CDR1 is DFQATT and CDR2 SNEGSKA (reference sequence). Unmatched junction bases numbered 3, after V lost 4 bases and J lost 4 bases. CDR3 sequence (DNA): TGCAGTGCTATGGGACAGGGGGATTACGAGCAGTACTTC. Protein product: CSAMGQGDYEQYF.

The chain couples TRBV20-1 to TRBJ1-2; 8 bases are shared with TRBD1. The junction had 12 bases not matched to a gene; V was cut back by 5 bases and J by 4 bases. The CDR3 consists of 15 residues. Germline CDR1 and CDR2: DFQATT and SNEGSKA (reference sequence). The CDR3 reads CSAGQGTGGTYGYTF. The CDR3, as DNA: TGCAGTGCTGGACAAGGGACAGGTGGGACCTATGGCTACACCTTC.

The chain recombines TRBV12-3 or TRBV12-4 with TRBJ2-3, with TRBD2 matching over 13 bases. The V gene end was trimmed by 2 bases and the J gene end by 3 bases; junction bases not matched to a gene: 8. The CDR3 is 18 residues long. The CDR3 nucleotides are TGTGCCAGCAGTTTATCGAGGACTAGCGGGAGAAAAACAGATACGCAGTATTTT. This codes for CASSLSRTSGRKTDTQYF.

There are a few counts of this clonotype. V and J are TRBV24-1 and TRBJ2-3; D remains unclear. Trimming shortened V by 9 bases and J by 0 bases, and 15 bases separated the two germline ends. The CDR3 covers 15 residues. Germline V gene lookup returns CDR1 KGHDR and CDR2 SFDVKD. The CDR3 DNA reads TGTGCCACCTCCTATGGTCGGACGAGCACAGATACGCAGTATTTT. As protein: CATSYGRTSTDTQYF.

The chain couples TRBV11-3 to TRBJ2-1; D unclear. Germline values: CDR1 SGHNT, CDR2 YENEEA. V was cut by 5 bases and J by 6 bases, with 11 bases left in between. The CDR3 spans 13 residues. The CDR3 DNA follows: TGTGCCAGCAGCCCAAGCCAACGCAATGAGCAGTTCTTC. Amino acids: CASSPSQRNEQFF.

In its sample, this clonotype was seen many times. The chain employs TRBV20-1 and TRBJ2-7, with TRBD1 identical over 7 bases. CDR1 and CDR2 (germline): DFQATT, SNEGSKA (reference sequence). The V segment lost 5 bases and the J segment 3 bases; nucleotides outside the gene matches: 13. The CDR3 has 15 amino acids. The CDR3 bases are TGCAGTGCTCAGAAACAGGGGCGATCCCTCTACGAGCAGTACTTC. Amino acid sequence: CSAQKQGRSLYEQYF.

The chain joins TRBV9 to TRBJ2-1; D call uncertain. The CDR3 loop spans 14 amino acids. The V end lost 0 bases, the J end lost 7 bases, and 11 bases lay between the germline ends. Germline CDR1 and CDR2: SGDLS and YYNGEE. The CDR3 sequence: CASSVVSYSNEQFF. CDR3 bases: TGTGCCAGCAGCGTAGTTTCGTATAGTAATGAGCAGTTCTTC.

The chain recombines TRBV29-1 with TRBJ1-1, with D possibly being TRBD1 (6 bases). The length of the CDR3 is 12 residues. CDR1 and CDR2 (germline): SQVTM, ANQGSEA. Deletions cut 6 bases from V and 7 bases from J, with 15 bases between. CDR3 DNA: TGCAGCGTCGCTTCAGGGGAAATTGAAGCTTTCTTT. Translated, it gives CSVASGEIEAFF. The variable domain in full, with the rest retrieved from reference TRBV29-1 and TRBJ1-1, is SAVISQKPSRDICQRGTSLTIQCQVDSQVTMMFWYRQQPGQSLTLIATANQGSEATYESGFVIDKFPISRPNLTFSTLTVSNMSPEDSSIYLCSVASGEIEAFFGQGTRLTVV.

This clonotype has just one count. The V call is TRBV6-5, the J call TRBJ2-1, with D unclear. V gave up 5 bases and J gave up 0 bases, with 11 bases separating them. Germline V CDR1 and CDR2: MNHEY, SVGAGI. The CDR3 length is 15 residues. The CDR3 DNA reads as TGTGCCAGCAGTCATGACTCTAGCTCCTACAATGAGCAGTTCTTC. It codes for CASSHDSSSYNEQFF.

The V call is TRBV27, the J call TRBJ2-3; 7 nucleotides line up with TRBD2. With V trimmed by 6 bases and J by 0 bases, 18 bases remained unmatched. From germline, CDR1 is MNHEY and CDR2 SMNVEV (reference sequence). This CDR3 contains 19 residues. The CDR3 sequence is CASRYVGRAYTRSTDTQYF. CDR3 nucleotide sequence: TGTGCCAGCAGGTACGTTGGGAGGGCCTACACTAGGAGCACAGATACGCAGTATTTT.

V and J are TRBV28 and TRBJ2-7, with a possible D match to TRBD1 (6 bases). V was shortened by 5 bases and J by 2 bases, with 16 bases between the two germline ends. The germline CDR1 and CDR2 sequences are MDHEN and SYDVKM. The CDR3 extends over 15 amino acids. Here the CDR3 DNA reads TGTGCCAGCAGTCCGGGGACATATTCCCCCTACGAGCAGTACTTC. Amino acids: CASSPGTYSPYEQYF.

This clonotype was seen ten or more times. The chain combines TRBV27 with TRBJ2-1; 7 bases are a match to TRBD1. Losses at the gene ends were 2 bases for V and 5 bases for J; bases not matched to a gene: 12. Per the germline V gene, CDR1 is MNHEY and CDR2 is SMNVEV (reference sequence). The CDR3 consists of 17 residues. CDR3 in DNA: TGTGCCAGCAGTTTACGGCAGTTAGGGGGCAGCGACAATGAGCAGTTCTTC. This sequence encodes CASSLRQLGGSDNEQFF.